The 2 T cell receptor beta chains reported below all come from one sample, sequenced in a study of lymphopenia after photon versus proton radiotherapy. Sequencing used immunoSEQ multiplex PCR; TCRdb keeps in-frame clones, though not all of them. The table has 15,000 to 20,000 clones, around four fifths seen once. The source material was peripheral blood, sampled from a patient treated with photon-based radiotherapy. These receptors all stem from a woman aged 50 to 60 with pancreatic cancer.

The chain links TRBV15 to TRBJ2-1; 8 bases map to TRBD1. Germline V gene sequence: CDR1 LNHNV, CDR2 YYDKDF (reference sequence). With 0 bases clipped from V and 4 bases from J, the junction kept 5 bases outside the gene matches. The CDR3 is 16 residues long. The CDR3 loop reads CATSRDPGQDYNEQFF. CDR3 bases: TGTGCCACCAGCAGAGATCCGGGACAGGATTACAATGAGCAGTTCTTC.

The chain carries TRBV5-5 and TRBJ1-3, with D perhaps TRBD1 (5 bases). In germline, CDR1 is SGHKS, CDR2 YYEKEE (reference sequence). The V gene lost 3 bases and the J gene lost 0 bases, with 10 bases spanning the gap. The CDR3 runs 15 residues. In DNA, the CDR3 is TGTGCCAGCAGCTCGACAGACTACTCTGGAAACACCATATATTTT. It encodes CASSSTDYSGNTIYF.